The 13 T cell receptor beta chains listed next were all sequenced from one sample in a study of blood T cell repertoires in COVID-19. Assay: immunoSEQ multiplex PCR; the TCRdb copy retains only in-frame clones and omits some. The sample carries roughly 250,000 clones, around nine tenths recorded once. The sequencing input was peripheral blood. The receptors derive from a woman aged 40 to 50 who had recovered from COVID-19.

CDR3 protein: CATSRIAYETQYF. The DNA of the CDR3 is TGTGCCACCAGCAGAATAGCGTACGAGACCCAGTACTTC. This chain links TRBV15 with TRBJ2-5; D is possibly TRBD2 (5 bases). The CDR3 sequence is 13 residues long. Trimming left V 2 bases short and J 5 bases short, with 9 bases between. Germline CDR1 LNHNV, CDR2 YYDKDF (reference sequence).

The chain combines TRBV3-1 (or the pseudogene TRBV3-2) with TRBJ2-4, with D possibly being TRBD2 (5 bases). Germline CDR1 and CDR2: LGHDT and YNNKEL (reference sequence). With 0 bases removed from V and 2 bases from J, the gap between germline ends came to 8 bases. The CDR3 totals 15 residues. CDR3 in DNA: TGTGCCAGCAGCCAAGACCCGGGAACCAAAAACATTCAGTACTTC. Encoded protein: CASSQDPGTKNIQYF.

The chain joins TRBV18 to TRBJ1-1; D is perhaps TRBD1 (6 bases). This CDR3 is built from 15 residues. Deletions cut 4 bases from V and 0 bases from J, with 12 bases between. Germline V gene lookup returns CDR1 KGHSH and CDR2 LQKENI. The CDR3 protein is CASSLWTDMNTEAFF. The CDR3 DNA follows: TGTGCCAGCTCACTTTGGACAGACATGAACACTGAAGCTTTCTTT. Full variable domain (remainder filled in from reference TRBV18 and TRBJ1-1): NAGVMQNPRHLVRRRGQEARLRCSPMKGHSHVYWYRQLPEEGLKFMVYLQKENIIDESGMPKERFSAEFPKEGPSILRIQQVVRGDSAAYFCASSLWTDMNTEAFFGQGTRLTVV.

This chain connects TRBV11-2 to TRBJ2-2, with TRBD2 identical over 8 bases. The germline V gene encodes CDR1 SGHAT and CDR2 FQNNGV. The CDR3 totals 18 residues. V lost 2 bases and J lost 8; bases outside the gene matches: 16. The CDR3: CASSLIHAAGAIGGELFF. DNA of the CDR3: TGTGCCAGCAGCTTAATCCACGCAGCGGGAGCCATAGGGGGGGAGCTGTTTTTT.

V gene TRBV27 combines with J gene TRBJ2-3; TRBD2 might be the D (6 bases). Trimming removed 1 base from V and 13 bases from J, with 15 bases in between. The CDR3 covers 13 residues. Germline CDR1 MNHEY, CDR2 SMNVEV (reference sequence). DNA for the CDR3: TGTGCCAGCAGTTTATGGAACGGGAGAGAGGAGTATTTT. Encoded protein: CASSLWNGREEYF.

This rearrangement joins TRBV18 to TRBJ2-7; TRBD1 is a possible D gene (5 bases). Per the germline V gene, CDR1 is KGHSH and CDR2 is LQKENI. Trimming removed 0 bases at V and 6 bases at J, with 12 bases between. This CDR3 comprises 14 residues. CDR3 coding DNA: TGTGCCAGCTCACCACCAGGGGCAGGCCTCGAGCAGTACTTC. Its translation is CASSPPGAGLEQYF. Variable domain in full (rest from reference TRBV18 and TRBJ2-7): NAGVMQNPRHLVRRRGQEARLRCSPMKGHSHVYWYRQLPEEGLKFMVYLQKENIIDESGMPKERFSAEFPKEGPSILRIQQVVRGDSAAYFCASSPPGAGLEQYFGPGTRLTVT.

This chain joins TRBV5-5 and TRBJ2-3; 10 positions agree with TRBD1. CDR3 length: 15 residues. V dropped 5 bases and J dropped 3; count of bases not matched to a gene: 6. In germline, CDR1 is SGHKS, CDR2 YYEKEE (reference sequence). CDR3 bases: TGTGCCAGCAGTTCCGGGACAGGGGTTACAGATACGCAGTATTTT. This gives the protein CASSSGTGVTDTQYF.

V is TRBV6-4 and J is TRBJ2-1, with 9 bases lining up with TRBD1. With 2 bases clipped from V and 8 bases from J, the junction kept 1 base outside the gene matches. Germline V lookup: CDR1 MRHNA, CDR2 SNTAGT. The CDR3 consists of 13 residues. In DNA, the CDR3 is TGTGCCAGCAGTGACGGACAGGGGCATGAGCAGTTCTTC. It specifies CASSDGQGHEQFF.

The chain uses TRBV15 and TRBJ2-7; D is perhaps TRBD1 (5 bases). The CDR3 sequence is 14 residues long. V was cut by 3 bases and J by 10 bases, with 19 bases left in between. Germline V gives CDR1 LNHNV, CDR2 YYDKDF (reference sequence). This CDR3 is CATSSHIDRAPQYF. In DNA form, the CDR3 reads TGTGCCACCAGCAGTCACATTGACAGAGCTCCTCAGTACTTC.

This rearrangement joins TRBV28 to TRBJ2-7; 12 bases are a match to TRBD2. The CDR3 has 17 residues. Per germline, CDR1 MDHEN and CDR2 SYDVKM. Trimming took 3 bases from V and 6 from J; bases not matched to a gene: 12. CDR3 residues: CASSFAASGGARGEQYF. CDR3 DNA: TGTGCCAGCAGTTTTGCGGCTAGCGGGGGGGCCAGGGGCGAGCAGTACTTC.

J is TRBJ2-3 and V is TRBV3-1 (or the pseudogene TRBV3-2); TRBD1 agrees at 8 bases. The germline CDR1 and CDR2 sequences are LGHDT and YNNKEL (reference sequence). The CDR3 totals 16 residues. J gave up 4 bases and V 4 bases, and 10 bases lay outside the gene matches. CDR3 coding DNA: TGTGCCAGCAGCCGGAAGGACAGGGAATCCGCAGATACGCAGTATTTT. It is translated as CASSRKDRESADTQYF.

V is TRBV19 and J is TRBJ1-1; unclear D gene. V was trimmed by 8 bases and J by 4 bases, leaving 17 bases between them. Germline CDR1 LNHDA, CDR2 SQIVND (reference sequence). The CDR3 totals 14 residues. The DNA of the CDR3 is TGTGCCAGTGGCCGGGCCCGCGCGGGCACTGAAGCTTTCTTT. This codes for CASGRARAGTEAFF.

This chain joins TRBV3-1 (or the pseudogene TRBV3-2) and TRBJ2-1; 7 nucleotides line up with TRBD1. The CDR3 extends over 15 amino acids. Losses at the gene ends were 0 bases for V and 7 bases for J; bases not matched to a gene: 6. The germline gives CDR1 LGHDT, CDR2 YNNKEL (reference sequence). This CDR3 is CASSQDRKQGNEQFF. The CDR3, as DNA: TGTGCCAGCAGCCAAGATCGGAAACAGGGGAATGAGCAGTTCTTC.